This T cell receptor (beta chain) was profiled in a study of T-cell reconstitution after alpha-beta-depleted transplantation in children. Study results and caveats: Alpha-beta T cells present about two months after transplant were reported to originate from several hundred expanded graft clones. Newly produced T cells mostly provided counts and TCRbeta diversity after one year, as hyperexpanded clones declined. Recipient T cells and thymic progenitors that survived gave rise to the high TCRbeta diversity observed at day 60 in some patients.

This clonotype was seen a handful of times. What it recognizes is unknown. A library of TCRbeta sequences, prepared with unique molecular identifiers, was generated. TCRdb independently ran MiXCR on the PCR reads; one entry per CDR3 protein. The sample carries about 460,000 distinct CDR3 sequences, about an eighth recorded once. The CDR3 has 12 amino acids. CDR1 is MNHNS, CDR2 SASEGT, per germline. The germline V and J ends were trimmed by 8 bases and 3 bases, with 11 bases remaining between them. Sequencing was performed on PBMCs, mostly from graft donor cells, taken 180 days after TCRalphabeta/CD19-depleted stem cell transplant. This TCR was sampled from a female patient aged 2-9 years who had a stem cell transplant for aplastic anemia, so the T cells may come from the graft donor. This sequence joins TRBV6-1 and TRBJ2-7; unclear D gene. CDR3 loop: CASGVTVYEQYF. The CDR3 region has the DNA TGTGCCAGCGGGGTGACGGTCTACGAGCAGTACTTC.